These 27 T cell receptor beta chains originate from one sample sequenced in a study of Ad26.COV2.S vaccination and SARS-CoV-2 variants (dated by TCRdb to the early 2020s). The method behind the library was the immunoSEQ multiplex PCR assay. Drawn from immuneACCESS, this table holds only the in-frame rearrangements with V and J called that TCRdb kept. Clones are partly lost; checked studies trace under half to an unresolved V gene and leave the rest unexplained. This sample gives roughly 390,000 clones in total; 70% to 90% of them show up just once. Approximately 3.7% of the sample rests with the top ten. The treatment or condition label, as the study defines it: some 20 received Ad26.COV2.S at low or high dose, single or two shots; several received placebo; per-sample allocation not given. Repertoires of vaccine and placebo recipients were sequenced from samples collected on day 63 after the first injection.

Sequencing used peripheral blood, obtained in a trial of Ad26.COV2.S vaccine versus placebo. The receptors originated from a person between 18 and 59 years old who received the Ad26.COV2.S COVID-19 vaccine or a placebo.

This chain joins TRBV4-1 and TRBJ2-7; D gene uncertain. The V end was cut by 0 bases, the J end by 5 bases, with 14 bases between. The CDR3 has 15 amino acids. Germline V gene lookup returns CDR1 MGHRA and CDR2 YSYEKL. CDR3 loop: CASSQDSATLNEQYF. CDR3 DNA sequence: TGCGCCAGCAGCCAAGACTCGGCCACCTTGAACGAGCAGTACTTC.

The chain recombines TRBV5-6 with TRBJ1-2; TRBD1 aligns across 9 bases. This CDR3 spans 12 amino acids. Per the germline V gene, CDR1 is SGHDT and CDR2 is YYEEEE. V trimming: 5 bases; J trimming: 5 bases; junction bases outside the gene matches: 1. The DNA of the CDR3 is TGTGCCAGCAGAGGGACAGGGTATGGCTACACCTTC. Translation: CASRGTGYGYTF.

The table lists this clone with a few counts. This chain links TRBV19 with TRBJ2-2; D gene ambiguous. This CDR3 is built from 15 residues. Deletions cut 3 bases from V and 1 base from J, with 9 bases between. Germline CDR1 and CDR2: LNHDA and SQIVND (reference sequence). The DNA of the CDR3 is TGTGCCAGTAGTATCCTTCCAGGGAACACCGGGGAGCTGTTTTTT. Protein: CASSILPGNTGELFF.

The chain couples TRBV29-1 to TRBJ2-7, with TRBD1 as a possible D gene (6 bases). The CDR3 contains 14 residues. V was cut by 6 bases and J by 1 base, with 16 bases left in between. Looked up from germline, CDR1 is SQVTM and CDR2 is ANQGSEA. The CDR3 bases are TGCAGCGTCAAAACAGGGCGGGCTTCCTACGAGCAGTACTTC. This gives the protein CSVKTGRASYEQYF.

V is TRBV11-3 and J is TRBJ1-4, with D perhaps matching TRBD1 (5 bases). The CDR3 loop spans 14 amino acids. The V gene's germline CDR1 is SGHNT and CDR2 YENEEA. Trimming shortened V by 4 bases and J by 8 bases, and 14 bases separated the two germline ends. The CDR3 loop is CASSSNGGEEKLFF. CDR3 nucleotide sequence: TGTGCCAGCAGCTCCAATGGGGGGGAAGAAAAACTGTTTTTT.

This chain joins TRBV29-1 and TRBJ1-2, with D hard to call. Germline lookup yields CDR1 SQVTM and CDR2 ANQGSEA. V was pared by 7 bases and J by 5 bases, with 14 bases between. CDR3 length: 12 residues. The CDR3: CSARTSDYGYTF. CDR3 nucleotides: TGCAGCGCAAGGACCTCCGATTATGGCTACACCTTC.

CDR3 in amino acids: CASSRGQGNQPQHF. The CDR3 DNA reads as TGTGCCAGCAGCCGGGGACAGGGCAATCAGCCCCAGCATTTT. This chain connects TRBV3-1 (or the pseudogene TRBV3-2) to TRBJ1-5, with 8 positions matching TRBD1. The germline CDR1 and CDR2 sequences are LGHDT and YNNKEL (reference sequence). V shed 4 bases, J shed 2 bases, and the junction held 1 base outside the gene matches. The CDR3 is 14 amino acids.

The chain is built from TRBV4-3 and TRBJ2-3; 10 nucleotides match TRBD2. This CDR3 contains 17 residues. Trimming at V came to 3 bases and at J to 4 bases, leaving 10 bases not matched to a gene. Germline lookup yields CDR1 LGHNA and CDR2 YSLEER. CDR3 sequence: CASSQRSLAGVADTQYF. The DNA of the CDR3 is TGCGCCAGCAGCCAGAGGTCCCTAGCGGGGGTGGCAGATACGCAGTATTTT.

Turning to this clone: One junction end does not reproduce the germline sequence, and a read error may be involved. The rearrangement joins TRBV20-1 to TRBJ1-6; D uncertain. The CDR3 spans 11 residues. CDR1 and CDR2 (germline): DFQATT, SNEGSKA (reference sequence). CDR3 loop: CSAGEDSPLHF. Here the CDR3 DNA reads TGCAGTGCTGGAGAAGATTCACCCCTCCACTTT.

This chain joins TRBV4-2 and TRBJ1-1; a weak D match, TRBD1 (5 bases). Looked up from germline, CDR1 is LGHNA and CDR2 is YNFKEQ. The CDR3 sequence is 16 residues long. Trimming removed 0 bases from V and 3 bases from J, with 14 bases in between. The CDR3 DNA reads TGTGCCAGCAGCCAAGATCTTTCCAGGGCAGACACTGAAGCTTTCTTT. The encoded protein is CASSQDLSRADTEAFF.

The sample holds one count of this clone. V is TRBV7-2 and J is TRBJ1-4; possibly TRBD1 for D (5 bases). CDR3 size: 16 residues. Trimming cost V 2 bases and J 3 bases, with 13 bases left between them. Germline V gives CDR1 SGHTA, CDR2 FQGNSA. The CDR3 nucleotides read TGTGCCAGCAGCTTATCTATTGGGGGAGCTAATGAAAAACTGTTTTTT. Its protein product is CASSLSIGGANEKLFF.

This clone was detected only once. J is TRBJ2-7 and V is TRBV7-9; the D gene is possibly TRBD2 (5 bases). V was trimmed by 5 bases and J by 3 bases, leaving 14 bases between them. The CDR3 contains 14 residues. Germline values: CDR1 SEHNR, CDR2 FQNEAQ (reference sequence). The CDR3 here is CASSEEGVGYEQYF. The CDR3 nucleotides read TGTGCCAGCAGCGAAGAGGGTGTGGGCTACGAGCAGTACTTC.

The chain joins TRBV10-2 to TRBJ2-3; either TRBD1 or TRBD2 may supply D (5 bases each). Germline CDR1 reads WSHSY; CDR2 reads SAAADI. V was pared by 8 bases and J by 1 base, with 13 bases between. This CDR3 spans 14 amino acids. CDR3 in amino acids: CASSRGAGTDTQYF. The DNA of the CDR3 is TGCGCCAGCTCCCGAGGGGCCGGCACAGATACGCAGTATTTT.

The CDR3 protein is CASSPQGPAFF. CDR3 nucleotides: TGTGCCAGCAGCCCCCAGGGCCCAGCTTTCTTT. V usage is TRBV12-3 or TRBV12-4 and J usage is TRBJ1-1, with TRBD1 as a possible D gene (5 bases). CDR3 length: 11 residues. V was pared by 6 bases and J by 10 bases, with 12 bases between.

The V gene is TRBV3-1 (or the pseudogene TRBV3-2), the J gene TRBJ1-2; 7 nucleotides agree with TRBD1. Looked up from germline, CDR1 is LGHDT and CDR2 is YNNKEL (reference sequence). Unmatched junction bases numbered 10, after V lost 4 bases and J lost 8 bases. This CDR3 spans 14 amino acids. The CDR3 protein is CASSPGQSAEGYTF. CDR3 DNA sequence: TGTGCCAGCAGCCCGGGACAGAGCGCCGAAGGCTACACCTTC.

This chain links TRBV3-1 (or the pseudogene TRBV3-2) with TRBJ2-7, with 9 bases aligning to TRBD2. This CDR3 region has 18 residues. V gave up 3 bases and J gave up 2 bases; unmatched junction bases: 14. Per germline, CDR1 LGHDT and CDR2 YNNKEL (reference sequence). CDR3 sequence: CASSQGNVGTSYPYEQYF. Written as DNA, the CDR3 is TGTGCCAGCAGCCAGGGGAACGTCGGGACTAGCTACCCCTACGAGCAGTACTTC.

CDR3 DNA sequence: TGTGCCAGCAGCCAAGAAGATTCCGCGGACTTCACAGATACGCAGTATTTT. Translated, it gives CASSQEDSADFTDTQYF. The rearrangement joins TRBV3-1 (or the pseudogene TRBV3-2) to TRBJ2-3; possibly TRBD2 for D (5 bases). Germline CDR1 reads LGHDT; CDR2 reads YNNKEL (reference sequence). With 0 bases removed from V and 2 bases from J, the gap between germline ends came to 15 bases. The CDR3 sequence is 17 residues long.

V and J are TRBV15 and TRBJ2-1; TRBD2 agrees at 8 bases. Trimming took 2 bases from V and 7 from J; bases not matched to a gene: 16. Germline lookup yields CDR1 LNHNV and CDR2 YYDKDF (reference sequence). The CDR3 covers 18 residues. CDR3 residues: CATSRSRITRGGPNEQFF. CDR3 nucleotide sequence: TGTGCCACCAGCAGAAGTAGGATTACCCGCGGGGGGCCGAATGAGCAGTTCTTC.

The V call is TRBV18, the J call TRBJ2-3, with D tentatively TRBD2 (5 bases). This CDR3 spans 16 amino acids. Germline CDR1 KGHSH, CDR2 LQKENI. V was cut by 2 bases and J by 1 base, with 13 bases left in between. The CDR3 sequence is CASSPSPAVGTDTQYF. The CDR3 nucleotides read TGTGCCAGCTCACCAAGTCCAGCGGTGGGCACAGATACGCAGTATTTT.

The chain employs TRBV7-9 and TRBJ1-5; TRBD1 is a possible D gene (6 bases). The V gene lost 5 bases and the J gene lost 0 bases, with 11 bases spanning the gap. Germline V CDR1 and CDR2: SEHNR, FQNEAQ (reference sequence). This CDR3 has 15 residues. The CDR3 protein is CASSAGQYSNQPQHF. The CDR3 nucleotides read TGTGCCAGCAGCGCCGGACAGTATAGCAATCAGCCCCAGCATTTT.

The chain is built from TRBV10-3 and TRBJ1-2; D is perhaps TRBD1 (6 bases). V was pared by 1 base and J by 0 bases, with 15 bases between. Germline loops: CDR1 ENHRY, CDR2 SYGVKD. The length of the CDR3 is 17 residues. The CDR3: CAISELQDSFSNYGYTF. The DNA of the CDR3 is TGTGCCATCAGTGAGTTACAGGACAGCTTTTCTAACTATGGCTACACCTTC.

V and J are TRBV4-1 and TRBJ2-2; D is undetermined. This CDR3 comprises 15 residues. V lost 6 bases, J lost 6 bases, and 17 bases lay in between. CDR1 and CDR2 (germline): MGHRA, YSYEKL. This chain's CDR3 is CASSFGQPGPGELFF. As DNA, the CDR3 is TGCGCCAGCAGTTTCGGGCAGCCCGGTCCCGGGGAGCTGTTTTTT.

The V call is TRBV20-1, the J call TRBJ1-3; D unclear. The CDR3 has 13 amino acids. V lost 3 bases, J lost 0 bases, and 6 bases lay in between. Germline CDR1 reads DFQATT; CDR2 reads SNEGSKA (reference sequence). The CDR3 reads CSASLSSGNTIYF. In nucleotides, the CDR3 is TGCAGTGCTAGTCTATCCTCTGGAAACACCATATATTTT.

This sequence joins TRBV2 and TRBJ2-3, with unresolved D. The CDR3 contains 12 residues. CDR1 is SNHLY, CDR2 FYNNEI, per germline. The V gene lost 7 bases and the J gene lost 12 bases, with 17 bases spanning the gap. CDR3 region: CASTATGITQYF. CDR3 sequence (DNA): TGTGCCAGCACTGCGACGGGTATAACACAGTATTTT.

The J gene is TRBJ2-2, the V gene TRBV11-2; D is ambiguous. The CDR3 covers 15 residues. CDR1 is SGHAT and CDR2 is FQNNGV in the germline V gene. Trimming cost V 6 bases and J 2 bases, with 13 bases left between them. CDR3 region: CASRRGRLNTGELFF. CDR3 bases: TGTGCCAGCAGACGTGGACGGTTAAACACCGGGGAGCTGTTTTTT. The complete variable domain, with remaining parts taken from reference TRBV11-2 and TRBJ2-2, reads EAGVAQSPRYKIIEKRQSVAFWCNPISGHATLYWYQQILGQGPKLLIQFQNNGVVDDSQLPKDRFSAERLKGVDSTLKIQPAKLEDSAVYLCASRRGRLNTGELFFGEGSRLTVL.

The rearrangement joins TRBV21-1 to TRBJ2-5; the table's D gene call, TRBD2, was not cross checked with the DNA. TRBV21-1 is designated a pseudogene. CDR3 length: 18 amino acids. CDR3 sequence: CASHKLDSPERVQETQYF. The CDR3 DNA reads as TGTGCCAGTCATAAACTGGACTCTCCGGAACGGGTTCAAGAGACCCAGTACTTC.

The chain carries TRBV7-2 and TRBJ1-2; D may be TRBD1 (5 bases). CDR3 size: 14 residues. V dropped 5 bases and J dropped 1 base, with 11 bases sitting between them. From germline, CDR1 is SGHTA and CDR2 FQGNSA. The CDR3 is CASSPGTDNYGYTF. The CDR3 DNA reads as TGTGCCAGCAGCCCCGGGACGGATAACTATGGCTACACCTTC.